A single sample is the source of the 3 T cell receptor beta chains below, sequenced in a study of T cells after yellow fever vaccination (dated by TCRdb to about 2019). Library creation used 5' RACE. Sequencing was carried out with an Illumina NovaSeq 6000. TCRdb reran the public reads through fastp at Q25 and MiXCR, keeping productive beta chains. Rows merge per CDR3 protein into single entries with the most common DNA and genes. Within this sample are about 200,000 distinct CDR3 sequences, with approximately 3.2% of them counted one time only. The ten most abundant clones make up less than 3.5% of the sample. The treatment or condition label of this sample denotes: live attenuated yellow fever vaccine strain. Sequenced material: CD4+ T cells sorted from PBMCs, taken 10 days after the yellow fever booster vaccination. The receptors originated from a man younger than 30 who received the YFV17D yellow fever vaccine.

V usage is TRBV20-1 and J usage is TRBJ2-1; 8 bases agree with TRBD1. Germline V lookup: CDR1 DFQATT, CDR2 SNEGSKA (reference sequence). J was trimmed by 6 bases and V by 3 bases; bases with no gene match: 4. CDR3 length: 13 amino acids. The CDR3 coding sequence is TGCAGTGCTAGGGGACAGGTCCTCAATGAGCAGTTCTTC. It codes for CSARGQVLNEQFF.

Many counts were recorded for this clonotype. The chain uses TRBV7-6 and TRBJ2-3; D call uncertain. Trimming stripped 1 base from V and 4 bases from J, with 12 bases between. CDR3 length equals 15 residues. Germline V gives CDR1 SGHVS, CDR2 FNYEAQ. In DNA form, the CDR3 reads TGTGCCAGCAGCTTAGTGGCCAAAGGCTCAGATACGCAGTATTTT. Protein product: CASSLVAKGSDTQYF.

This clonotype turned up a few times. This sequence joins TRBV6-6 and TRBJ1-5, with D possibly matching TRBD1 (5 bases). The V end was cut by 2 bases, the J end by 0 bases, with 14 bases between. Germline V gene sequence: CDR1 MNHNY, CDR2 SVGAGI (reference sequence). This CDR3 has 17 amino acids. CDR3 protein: CASSYEAGKYSNQPQHF. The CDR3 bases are TGTGCCAGCAGTTACGAGGCAGGGAAGTATAGCAATCAGCCCCAGCATTTT.